This T cell receptor (beta chain) was captured by sequencing in a study of shared clonotypes between healthy human individuals. About the research overall: Sampling drew on donors who were two women and a few men aged 18 to 49. General study points: Non-shared clonotypes were found to have lower generation probabilities than the clonotypes that were shared by all four of the sorted-subset donors.

Of note for this clone: Its antigen is currently unknown. The same CDR3 also results from other DNA sequences found in this sample.

The ends were cut back, 1 base at V and 4 bases at J, with 11 bases in the middle. The CDR3 covers 14 residues. Germline lookup yields CDR1 SGHRS and CDR2 YFSETQ. Clones were sequenced by immunoSEQ multiplex PCR, and TCRdb holds only the in-frame ones, with some missing. This sample yields 2 million to 2.5 million clones, of which more than 80% are seen a single time; about 0.37% belongs to the top ten. Sequenced: naive CD4+ T cells from PBMCs. Indicated subset: CD45RA+ positively selected. The receptor was derived from a man aged 18 to 29 in good health. Some clones in this sample may be carry-over from other donors' samples. The rearrangement uses TRBV5-1 and TRBJ1-1, with a weak D call TRBD1 (5 bases). The CDR3 nucleotides are TGCGCCAGCAGCTTGTTCCAGGGTGGCACTGAAGCTTTCTTT. Amino acid sequence: CASSLFQGGTEAFF.